A few counts support the clone carrying this TCR beta chain. The antigen is undetermined. The protocol was immunoSEQ multiplex PCR, while the TCRdb copy is restricted to in-frame clones and leaves out a portion. The sample contains around 83,000 clones, 62% of which appear only once. The data derive from a study of shared clonotypes between healthy human individuals. Study summary: Each donor's CD8 memory used one plate, CD8 naive two, each CD4 subset three. General study findings and limits: Generation probabilities were higher for clonotypes shared across all four sorted-subset donors than for unshared ones.

This CDR3 is 10 amino acids long. V was trimmed by 2 bases and J by 2 bases, leaving 1 base between them. The germline gives CDR1 DFQATT, CDR2 SNEGSKA (reference sequence). The sequence derives from a man younger than 40 in good health. This chain uses TRBV20-1 with TRBJ2-7, with D hard to call. Sequenced input: memory CD8+ T cells sorted from blood. The subset was: CD45RO+ cells pooled with CCR7-negative TemRA cells. Here the CDR3 reads CSARPYEQYF. In nucleotides, the CDR3 is TGCAGTGCTAGACCCTACGAGCAGTACTTC.